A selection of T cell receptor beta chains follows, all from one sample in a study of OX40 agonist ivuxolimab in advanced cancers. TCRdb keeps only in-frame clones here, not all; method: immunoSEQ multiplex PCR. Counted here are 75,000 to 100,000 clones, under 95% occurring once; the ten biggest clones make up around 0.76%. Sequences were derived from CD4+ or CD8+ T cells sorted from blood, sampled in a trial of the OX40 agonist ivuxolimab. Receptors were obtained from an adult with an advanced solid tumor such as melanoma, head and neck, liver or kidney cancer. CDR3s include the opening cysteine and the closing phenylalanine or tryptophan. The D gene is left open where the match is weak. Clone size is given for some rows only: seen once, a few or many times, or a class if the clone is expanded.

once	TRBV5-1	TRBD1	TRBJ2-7	TGCGCCAGCAGCTCCGTACCGGGACAGACCACCTACGAGCAGTACTTC	CASSSVPGQTTYEQYF
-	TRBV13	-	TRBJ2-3	TGTGCCAGCAGCCCCAGGGGCGTTGGTGGCACAGATACGCAGTATTTT	CASSPRGVGGTDTQYF
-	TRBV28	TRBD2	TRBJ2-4	TGTGCCAGCAGCCCTAGCGGGAGTAGGACCAAAAACATTCAGTACTTC	CASSPSGSRTKNIQYF
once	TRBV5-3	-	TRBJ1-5	TGTGCCAGAAGCTTGTCCCCCGCCTCCCAGCCCCAGCATTTT	CARSLSPASQPQHF
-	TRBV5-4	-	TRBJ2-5	TGTGCCAGCAGCTTGTTAGGTTCTCAAGAGACCCAGTACTTC	CASSLLGSQETQYF
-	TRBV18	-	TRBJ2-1	TGTGCCAGCTCACCGACGGCAGAAGTCCACAATGAGCAGTTCTTC	CASSPTAEVHNEQFF
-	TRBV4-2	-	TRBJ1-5	TGTGCCAGCAGCCAAAATGAGTGGAGCAATCAGCCCCAGCATTTT	CASSQNEWSNQPQHF
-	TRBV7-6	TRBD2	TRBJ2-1	TGTGCCTCCACCCGACTAGCGGGATTGGATGAGCAGTTCTTC	CASTRLAGLDEQFF
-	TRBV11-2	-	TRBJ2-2	TGTGCCAGCAGGTCCCTGGGGCGCACCGGGGAGCTGTTTTTT	CASRSLGRTGELFF
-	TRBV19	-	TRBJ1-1	TGTGCCAGTAGTTGGGGAAGGGACACTGAAGCTTTCTTT	CASSWGRDTEAFF
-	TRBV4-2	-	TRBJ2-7	TGTGCCAGCAGCCAACGTCCTGGACAGTACTACGAGCAGTACTTC	CASSQRPGQYYEQYF
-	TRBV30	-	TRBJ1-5	TGTGCCTGGAGTGTAAATGGTGATCAGCCCCAGCATTTT	CAWSVNGDQPQHF
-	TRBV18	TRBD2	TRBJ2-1	TGTGCCAGCTCACTGCCGGGACTAGCGGGAGAGGCGCAGTTCTTC	CASSLPGLAGEAQFF
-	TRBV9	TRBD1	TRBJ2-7	TGTGCCAGCAGCGTGGGCACAGGGGGCCTGTTCGAGCAGTACTTC	CASSVGTGGLFEQYF
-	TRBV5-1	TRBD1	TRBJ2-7	TGCGCCAGCAGCTTGAGGGCCCGACAGGGCCAGTCCTACGAGCAGTACTTC	CASSLRARQGQSYEQYF
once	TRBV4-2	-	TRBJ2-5	TGTGCCAGCAGCCCCCAACCCGGGGAACAAGAGACCCAGTACTTC	CASSPQPGEQETQYF
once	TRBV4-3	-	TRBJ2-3	TGCGCCAGCAGCCAAGTCTTAATGGCAGATACGCAGTATTTT	CASSQVLMADTQYF
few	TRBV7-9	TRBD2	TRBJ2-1	TGTGCCAGCAGCTTAATAGCGGGAGGGAGGGGTGAGCAGTTCTTC	CASSLIAGGRGEQFF
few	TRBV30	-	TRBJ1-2	TGTGCCTGGGCCCTGGGATCGGCGGGAGCCTATGGCTACACCTTC	CAWALGSAGAYGYTF
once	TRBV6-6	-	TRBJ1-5	TGTGCCAGCAGTTACGTTAGACAGGACAATCAGCCCCAGCATTTT	CASSYVRQDNQPQHF
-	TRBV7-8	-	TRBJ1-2	TGTGCCAGCAGCTTAGTTGGCAGGACTAACTATGGCTACACCTTC	CASSLVGRTNYGYTF
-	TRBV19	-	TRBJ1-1	TGTGCCAGTGGTGGGGGGCTGAACACTGAAGCTTTCTTT	CASGGGLNTEAFF
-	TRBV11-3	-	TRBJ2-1	TGTGCCAGCAGATCGGAGTTGGGCGAGCAGTTCTTC	CASRSELGEQFF